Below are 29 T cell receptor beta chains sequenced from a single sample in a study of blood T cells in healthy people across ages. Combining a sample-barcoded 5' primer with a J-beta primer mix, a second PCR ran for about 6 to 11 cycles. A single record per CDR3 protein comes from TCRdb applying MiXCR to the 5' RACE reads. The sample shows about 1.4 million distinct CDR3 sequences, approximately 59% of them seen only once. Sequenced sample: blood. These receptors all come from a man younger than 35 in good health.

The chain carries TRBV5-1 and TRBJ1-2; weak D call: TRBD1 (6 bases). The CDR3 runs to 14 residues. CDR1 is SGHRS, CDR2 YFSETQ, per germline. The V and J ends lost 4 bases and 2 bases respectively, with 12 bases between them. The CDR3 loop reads CASSTPGTNYGYTF. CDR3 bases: TGCGCCAGCAGCACCCCCGGGACAAACTATGGCTACACCTTC.

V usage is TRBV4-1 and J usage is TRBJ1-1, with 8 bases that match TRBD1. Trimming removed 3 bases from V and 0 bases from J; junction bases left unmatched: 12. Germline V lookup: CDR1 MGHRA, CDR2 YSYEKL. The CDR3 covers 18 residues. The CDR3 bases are TGCGCCAGCAGCCACTCCCTGGACAGGGCAGATATGAACACTGAAGCTTTCTTT. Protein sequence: CASSHSLDRADMNTEAFF.

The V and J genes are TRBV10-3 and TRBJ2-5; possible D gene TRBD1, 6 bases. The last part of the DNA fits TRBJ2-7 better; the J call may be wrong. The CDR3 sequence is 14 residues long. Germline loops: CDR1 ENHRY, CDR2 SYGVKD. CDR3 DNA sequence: TGTGCCATCAGACCCCTGGACAGCTCCTACGAGCAGTACTTC. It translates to CAIRPLDSSYEQYF.

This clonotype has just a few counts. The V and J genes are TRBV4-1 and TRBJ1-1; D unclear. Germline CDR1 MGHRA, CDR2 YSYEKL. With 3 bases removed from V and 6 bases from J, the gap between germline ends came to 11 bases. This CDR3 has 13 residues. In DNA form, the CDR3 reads TGCGCCAGCAGCCAGTCCCCGGATGCTGAAGCTTTCTTT. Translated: CASSQSPDAEAFF.

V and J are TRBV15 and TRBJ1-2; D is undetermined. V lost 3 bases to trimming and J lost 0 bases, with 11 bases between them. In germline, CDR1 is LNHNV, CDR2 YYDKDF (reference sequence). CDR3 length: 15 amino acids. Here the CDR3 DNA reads TGTGCCACCAGCAGCTTTCGGACGGCTAACTATGGCTACACCTTC. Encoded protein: CATSSFRTANYGYTF.

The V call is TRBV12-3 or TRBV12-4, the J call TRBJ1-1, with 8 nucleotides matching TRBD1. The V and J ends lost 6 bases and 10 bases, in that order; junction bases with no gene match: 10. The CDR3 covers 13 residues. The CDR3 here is CASSTNQGAGAFF. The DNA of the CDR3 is TGTGCCAGCAGCACCAACCAGGGGGCGGGAGCTTTCTTT.

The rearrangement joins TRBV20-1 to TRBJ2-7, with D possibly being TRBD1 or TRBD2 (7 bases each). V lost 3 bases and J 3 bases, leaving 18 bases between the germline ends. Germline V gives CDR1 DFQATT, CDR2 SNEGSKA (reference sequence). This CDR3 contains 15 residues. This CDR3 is CSASKGGGTLYEQYF. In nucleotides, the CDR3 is TGCAGTGCTAGTAAGGGAGGGGGCACACTCTACGAGCAGTACTTC.

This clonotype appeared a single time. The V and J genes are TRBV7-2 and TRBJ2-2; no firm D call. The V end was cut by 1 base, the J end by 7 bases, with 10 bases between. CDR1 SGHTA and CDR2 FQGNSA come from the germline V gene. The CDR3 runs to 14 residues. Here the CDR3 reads CASSLDLRHGELFF. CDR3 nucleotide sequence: TGTGCCAGCAGCTTAGACCTCCGACACGGGGAGCTGTTTTTT.

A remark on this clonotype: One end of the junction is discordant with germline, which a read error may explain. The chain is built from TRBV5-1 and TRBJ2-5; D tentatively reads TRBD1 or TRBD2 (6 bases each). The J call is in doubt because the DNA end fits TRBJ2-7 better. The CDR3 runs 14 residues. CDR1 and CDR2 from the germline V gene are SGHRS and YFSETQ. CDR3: CAGSTSWGANEQYF. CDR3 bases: TGCGCCGGCAGCACCTCTTGGGGGGCCAACGAGCAGTACTTC.

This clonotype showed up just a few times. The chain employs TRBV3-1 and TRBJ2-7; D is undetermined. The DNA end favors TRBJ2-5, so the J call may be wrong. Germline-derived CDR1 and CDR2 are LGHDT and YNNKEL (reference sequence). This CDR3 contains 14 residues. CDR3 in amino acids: CASSQAASRETQYF. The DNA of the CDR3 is TGTGCCAGCAGCCAAGCGGCTAGTCGAGAGACCCAGTACTTC.

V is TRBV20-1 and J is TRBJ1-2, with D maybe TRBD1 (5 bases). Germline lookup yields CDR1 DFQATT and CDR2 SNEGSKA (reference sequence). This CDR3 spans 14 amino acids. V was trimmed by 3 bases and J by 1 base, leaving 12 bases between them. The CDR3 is CSASPPGLNYGYTF. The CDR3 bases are TGCAGTGCTAGCCCCCCGGGACTTAACTATGGCTACACCTTC.

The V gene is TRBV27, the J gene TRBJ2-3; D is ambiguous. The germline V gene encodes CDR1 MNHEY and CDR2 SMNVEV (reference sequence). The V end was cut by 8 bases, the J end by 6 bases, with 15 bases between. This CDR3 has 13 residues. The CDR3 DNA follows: TGTGCCAGCTCCATTAACCTGGGGGATACGCAGTATTTT. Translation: CASSINLGDTQYF.

The CDR3 nucleotides are TGTGCCATCAAGGGGCCTGAGGGAGAGGGCACAGATACGCAGTATTTT. Encoded protein: CAIKGPEGEGTDTQYF. V usage is TRBV10-3 and J usage is TRBJ2-3; D may match TRBD1 or TRBD2 (5 bases each). V was cut by 7 bases and J by 1 base, with 18 bases left in between. Germline CDR1 and CDR2: ENHRY and SYGVKD. This CDR3 comprises 16 residues.

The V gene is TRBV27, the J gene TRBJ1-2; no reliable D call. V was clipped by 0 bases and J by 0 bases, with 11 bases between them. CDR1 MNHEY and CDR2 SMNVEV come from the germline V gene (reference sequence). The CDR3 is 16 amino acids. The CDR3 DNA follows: TGTGCCAGCAGTTTATCGGCAGGCTCTACTAACTATGGCTACACCTTC. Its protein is CASSLSAGSTNYGYTF.

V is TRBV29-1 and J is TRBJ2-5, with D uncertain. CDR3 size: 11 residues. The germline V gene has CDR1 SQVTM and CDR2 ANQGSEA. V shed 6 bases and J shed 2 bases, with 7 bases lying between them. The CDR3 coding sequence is TGCAGCGTGAGCCTTCAAGAGACCCAGTACTTC. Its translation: CSVSLQETQYF. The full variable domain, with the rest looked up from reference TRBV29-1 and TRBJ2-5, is SAVISQKPSRDICQRGTSLTIQCQVDSQVTMMFWYRQQPGQSLTLIATANQGSEATYESGFVIDKFPISRPNLTFSTLTVSNMSPEDSSIYLCSVSLQETQYFGPGTRLLVL.

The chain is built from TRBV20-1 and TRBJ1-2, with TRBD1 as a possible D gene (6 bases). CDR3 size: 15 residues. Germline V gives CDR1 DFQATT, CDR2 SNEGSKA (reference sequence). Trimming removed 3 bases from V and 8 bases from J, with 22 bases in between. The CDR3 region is CSASDMGGAGRGYTF. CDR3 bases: TGCAGTGCTAGCGACATGGGGGGCGCAGGACGCGGCTACACCTTC.

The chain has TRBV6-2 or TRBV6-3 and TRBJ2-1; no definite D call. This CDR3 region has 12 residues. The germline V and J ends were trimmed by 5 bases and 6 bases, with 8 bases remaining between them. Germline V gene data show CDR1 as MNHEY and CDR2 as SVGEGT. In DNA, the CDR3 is TGTGCCAGCAGTCACGGCGTCAATGAGCAGTTCTTC. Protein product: CASSHGVNEQFF.

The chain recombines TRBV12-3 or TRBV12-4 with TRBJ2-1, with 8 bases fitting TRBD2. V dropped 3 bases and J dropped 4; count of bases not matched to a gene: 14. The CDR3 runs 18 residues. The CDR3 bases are TGTGCCAGCAGTTTGGGTAGCGGGGTTTATTCAGAGTACAATGAGCAGTTCTTC. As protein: CASSLGSGVYSEYNEQFF.

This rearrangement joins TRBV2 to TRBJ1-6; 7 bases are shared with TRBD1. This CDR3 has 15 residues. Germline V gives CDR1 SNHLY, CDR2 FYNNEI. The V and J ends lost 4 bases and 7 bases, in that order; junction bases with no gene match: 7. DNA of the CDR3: TGTGCCAGCAGTGCACGACAGGGACCCAATTCACCCCTCCACTTT. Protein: CASSARQGPNSPLHF. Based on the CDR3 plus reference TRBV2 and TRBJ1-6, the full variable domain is EPEVTQTPSHQVTQMGQEVILRCVPISNHLYFYWYRQILGQKVEFLVSFYNNEISEKSEIFDDQFSVERPDGSNFTLKIRSTKLEDSAMYFCASSARQGPNSPLHFGNGTRLTVT.

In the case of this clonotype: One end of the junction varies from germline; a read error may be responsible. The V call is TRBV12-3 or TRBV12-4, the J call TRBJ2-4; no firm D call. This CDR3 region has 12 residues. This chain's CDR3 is CAGSDEENIQYF. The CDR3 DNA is TGTGCCGGCAGTGATGAGGAAAACATTCAGTACTTC.

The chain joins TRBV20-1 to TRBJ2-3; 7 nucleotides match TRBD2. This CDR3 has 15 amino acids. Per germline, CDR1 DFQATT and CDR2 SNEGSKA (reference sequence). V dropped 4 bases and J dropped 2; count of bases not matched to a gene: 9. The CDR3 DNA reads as TGCAGTGCTATGCACGGGACTAACCCCACAGATACGCAGTATTTT. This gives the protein CSAMHGTNPTDTQYF.

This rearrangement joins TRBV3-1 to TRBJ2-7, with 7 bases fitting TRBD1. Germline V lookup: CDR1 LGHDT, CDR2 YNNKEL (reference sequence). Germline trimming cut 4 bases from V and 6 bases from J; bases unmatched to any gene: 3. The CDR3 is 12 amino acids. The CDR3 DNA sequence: TGTGCCAGCAGCCTCCGACAGGGCGAGCAGTACTTC. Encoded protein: CASSLRQGEQYF.

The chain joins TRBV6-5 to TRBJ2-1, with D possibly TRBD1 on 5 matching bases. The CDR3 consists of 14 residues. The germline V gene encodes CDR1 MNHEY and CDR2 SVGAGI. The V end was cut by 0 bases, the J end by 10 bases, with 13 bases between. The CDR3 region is CASSYSPGKNEQFF. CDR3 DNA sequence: TGTGCCAGCAGTTACTCCCCAGGGAAAAACGAGCAGTTCTTC.

Here the CDR3 DNA reads TGCGCCAGCAGCCACCGGACAGCCTACGAGCAGTACTTC. Amino acid sequence: CASSHRTAYEQYF. The V call is TRBV4-1, the J call TRBJ2-7; weak D call: TRBD1 (6 bases). The CDR3 is 13 residues long. Trimming shortened V by 3 bases and J by 2 bases, and 8 bases separated the two germline ends. Per germline, CDR1 MGHRA and CDR2 YSYEKL.

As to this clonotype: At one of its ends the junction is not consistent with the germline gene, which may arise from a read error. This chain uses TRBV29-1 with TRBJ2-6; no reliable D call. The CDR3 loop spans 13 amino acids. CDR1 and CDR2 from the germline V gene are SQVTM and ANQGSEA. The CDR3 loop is CSAQVSGANVLTF. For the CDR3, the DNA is TGCAGCGCCCAGGTCTCTGGTGCCAACGTCCTGACTTTC.

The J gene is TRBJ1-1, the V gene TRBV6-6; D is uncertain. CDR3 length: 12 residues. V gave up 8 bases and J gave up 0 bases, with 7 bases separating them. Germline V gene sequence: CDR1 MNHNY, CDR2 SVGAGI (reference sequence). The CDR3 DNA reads TGTGCCAGCGGTACGGTGAACACTGAAGCTTTCTTT. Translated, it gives CASGTVNTEAFF.

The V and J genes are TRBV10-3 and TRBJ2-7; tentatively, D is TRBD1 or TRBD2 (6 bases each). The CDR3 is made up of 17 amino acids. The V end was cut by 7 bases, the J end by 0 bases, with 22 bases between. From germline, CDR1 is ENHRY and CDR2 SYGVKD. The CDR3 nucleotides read TGTGCCATCAACTCCCCCAAGGAGGGACACCTCTCCTACGAGCAGTACTTC. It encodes CAINSPKEGHLSYEQYF.

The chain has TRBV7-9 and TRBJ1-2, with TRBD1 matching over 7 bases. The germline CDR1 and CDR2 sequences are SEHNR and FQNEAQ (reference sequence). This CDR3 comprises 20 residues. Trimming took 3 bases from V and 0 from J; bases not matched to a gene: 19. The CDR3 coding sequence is TGTGCCAGCAGCTTGAGGAAAGGATTGACAGGGCTGCCCTCTAACTATGGCTACACCTTC. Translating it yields CASSLRKGLTGLPSNYGYTF.

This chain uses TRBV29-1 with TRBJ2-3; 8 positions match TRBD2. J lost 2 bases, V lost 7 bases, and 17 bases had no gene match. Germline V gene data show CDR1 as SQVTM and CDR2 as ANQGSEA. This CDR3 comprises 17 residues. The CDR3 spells CSAEGGFGGAHTDTQYF. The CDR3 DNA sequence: TGCAGCGCCGAGGGGGGTTTCGGGGGGGCTCACACAGATACGCAGTATTTT.